This TCR beta chain was recovered during a study of human T cells and chemical hapten exposure. Points from the study as a whole: More PT1 expanded TCRs went with higher patch test scores. Significantly more large CDR3 similarity clusters were formed by expanded TCRs than by controls.

In its sample, this clonotype was seen many times. No antigen is known for it. As for time point: patch test 1, 2 weeks after DPC sensitization. Described treatment: therapeutic diphenylcyclopropenone sensitization with weekly scalp DPC. What the library attached to individual cDNA molecules were unique molecular identifiers. TCRdb passed the RACE reads through MiXCR, listing each CDR3 protein once. This table holds about 380,000 distinct CDR3 sequences, approximately 5.1% found once. Trimming removed 7 bases at V and 4 bases at J, with 16 bases between. There are 14 residues in the CDR3. The chain recombines TRBV12-3 or TRBV12-4 with TRBJ1-2; perhaps TRBD1 as D (5 bases). The sample consisted of whole blood, taken in connection with sensitization to the hapten diphenylcyclopropenone (DPC). The sequence came from a woman aged 50 to 60 with alopecia areata. Some clones in this sample may be carry-over from other donors' samples. The CDR3 nucleotides read TGTGCCAGCACCTTTACGGGGCGCGGCTATGGCTACACCTTC. Translating it yields CASTFTGRGYGYTF.